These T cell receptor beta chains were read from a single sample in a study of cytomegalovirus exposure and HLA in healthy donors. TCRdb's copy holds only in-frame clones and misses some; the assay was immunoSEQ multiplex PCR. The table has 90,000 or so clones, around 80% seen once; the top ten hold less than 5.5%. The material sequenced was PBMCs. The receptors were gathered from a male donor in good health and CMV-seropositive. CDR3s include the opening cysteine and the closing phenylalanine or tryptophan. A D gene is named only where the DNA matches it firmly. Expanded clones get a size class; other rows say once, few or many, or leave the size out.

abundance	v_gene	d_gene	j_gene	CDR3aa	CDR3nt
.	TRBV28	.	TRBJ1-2	CASSFGVGYTF	TGTGCCAGCAGTTTCGGGGTTGGCTACACCTTC
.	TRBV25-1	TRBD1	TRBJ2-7	CASSEPGTGVYEQYF	TGTGCCAGCAGTGAACCCGGGACAGGGGTCTACGAGCAGTACTTC
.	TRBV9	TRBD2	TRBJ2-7	CASSVLAGERHEQYF	TGTGCCAGCAGCGTTTTAGCGGGAGAGCGCCACGAGCAGTACTTC
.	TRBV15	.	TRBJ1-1	CATSRVGQKNTEAFF	TGTGCCACCAGCAGAGTTGGACAGAAGAACACTGAAGCTTTCTTT
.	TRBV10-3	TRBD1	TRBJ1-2	CAIRSGGDHGYTF	TGTGCCATCAGATCAGGGGGCGATCATGGCTACACCTTC
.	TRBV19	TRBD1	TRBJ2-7	CASSAGQGTSYEQYF	TGTGCCAGTAGCGCAGGACAGGGGACCTCCTACGAGCAGTACTTC
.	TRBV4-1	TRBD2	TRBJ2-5	CASSQDFGGGNRKTQYF	TGCGCCAGCAGCCAAGATTTTGGGGGGGGGAACAGAAAGACCCAGTACTTC
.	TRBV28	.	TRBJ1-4	CASSFQGADEKLFF	TGTGCCAGCAGTTTTCAAGGGGCGGATGAAAAACTGTTTTTT
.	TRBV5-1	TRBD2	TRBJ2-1	CASSGTSGEFYNEQFF	TGCGCCAGCAGCGGGACTAGCGGAGAATTCTACAATGAGCAGTTCTTC
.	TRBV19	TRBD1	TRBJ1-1	CASSVGQGLNTEAFF	TGTGCCAGTAGTGTCGGACAGGGTTTGAACACTGAAGCTTTCTTT
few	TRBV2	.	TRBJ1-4	CASEGGRMGEKLFF	TGTGCCAGCGAGGGGGGGCGTATGGGTGAAAAACTGTTTTTT
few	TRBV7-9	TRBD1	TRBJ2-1	CASSTETGGSYNEQFF	TGTGCCAGCAGCACGGAGACAGGGGGCTCCTACAATGAGCAGTTCTTC
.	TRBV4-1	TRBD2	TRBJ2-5	CASSQDPGGGETQYF	TGCGCCAGCAGCCAAGATCCGGGGGGTGGGGAGACCCAGTACTTC
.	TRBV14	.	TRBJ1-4	CASSLVQGPGEKLFF	TGTGCCAGCAGCTTAGTACAGGGTCCGGGAGAAAAACTGTTTTTT
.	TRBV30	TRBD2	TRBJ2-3	CAWRGRGGRVTQYF	TGTGCCTGGAGAGGGCGGGGGGGCCGCGTTACGCAGTATTTT
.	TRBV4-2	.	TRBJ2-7	CASSPTGGGEQYF	TGTGCCAGCAGCCCGACGGGTGGAGGCGAGCAGTACTTC
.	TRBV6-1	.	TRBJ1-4	CASSERRTVATNEKLFF	TGTGCCAGCAGTGAACGGAGGACAGTCGCAACTAATGAAAAACTGTTTTTT
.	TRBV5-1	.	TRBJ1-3	CASQIPYRVISGNTIYF	TGCGCCAGCCAAATCCCGTACAGGGTCATCTCTGGAAACACCATATATTTT
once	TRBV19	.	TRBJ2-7	CASRTGFGSGEQYF	TGTGCCAGTAGAACAGGTTTCGGTTCAGGCGAGCAGTACTTC
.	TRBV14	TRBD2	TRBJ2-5	CASSQGLAGAKKETQYF	TGTGCCAGCAGCCAGGGACTAGCGGGGGCGAAGAAAGAGACCCAGTACTTC
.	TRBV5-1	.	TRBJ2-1	CASSSSGAYNEQFF	TGCGCCAGCAGCTCTTCGGGAGCCTACAATGAGCAGTTCTTC
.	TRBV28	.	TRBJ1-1	CASSKWTGEEAFF	TGTGCCAGCAGTAAATGGACGGGGGAGGAAGCTTTCTTT
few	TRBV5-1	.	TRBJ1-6	CASTQGNINSPLHF	TGCGCCAGCACACAGGGTAATATTAATTCACCCCTCCACTTT
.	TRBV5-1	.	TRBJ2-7	CASSRSATSSYEQYF	TGCGCCAGCAGCAGGTCCGCGACTTCCTCCTACGAGCAGTACTTC
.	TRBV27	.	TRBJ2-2	CASSLHANTGELFF	TGTGCCAGCAGTTTACATGCGAACACCGGGGAGCTGTTTTTT
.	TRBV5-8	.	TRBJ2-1	CASSLGGGAVWLNEQFF	TGTGCCAGCAGCTTGGGAGGGGGTGCAGTCTGGCTCAATGAGCAGTTCTTC
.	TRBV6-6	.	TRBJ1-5	CASSPPGAGQPQHF	TGTGCCAGCAGTCCGCCTGGGGCAGGCCAGCCCCAGCATTTT
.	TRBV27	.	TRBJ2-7	CASSYRSSYEQYF	TGTGCCAGCAGTTACAGGAGTTCCTACGAGCAGTACTTC
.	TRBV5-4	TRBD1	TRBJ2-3	CASMGQANTDTQYF	TGTGCCAGCATGGGACAGGCCAACACAGATACGCAGTATTTT
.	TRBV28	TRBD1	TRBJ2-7	CASSFDRASYEQYF	TGTGCCAGCAGTTTCGACAGGGCCTCCTACGAGCAGTACTTC
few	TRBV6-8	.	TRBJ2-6	CASSYSWSPGANVLTF	TGTGCCAGCAGTTACTCGTGGAGCCCTGGGGCCAACGTCCTGACTTTC